Listed below are T cell receptor beta chains from one sample, sequenced in a study of cytomegalovirus exposure and HLA in healthy donors. Using immunoSEQ multiplex PCR, the repertoire was profiled, and TCRdb retains in-frame clones only, with some absent. The sample comprises 100,000 to 150,000 clones, about 80% of which are singletons, and less than 1.5% rests with the top ten. Material: PBMCs. The receptor set was obtained from a girl aged 2-10 years in good health and CMV-seronegative. Each CDR3 is given with its conserved first and last residue. A D gene is named only where the DNA matches it firmly. Clone size is shown for a subset of rows, as once, few, many or a class of expanded clone.

abundance | j_gene | v_gene | d_gene | CDR3aa | CDR3nt
- | TRBJ1-2 | TRBV15 | - | CATRTLQGISAGYTF | TGTGCCACCAGGACCTTACAGGGAATATCCGCTGGCTACACCTTC
- | TRBJ2-5 | TRBV10-3 | TRBD2 | CAIRTSGGEETQYF | TGTGCCATCAGGACTAGCGGGGGGGAAGAGACCCAGTACTTC
- | TRBJ2-7 | TRBV15 | - | CATSRAYGEPTHEQYF | TGTGCCACCAGCAGAGCCTACGGGGAACCCACCCACGAGCAGTACTTC
- | TRBJ1-4 | TRBV2 | TRBD1 | CASGTDRGWEKLFF | TGTGCCAGCGGAACGGACAGGGGTTGGGAAAAACTGTTTTTT
- | TRBJ2-1 | TRBV9 | - | CASSFSPRYSYNEQFF | TGTGCCAGCAGCTTTTCCCCCAGATACTCCTACAATGAGCAGTTCTTC
- | TRBJ2-2 | TRBV7-9 | TRBD2 | CASSLGREGRNGELFF | TGTGCCAGCAGCTTAGGGCGGGAGGGCCGGAACGGGGAGCTGTTTTTT
- | TRBJ1-1 | TRBV7-2 | - | CASSLALDGDTEAFF | TGTGCCAGCAGCTTAGCTCTGGACGGGGACACTGAAGCTTTCTTT
- | TRBJ2-3 | TRBV10-3 | TRBD2 | CAISELAGGTDTQYF | TGTGCCATCAGTGAACTAGCGGGCGGCACAGATACGCAGTATTTT
- | TRBJ2-7 | TRBV28 | TRBD2 | CASRQGLAGAYEQYF | TGTGCCAGCAGACAAGGACTAGCGGGAGCCTACGAGCAGTACTTC
- | TRBJ2-7 | TRBV30 | - | CAWSGVEGYEQYF | TGTGCCTGGTCGGGAGTCGAAGGCTACGAGCAGTACTTC
- | TRBJ2-7 | TRBV27 | - | CASSSISGTMFSSYEQYF | TGTGCCAGCAGTTCAATCTCCGGGACAATGTTTAGCTCCTACGAGCAGTACTTC
- | TRBJ2-7 | TRBV7-2 | - | CASSLGGVGGEQYF | TGTGCCAGCAGCTTAGGGGGGGTGGGGGGCGAGCAGTACTTC
- | TRBJ1-3 | TRBV7-9 | TRBD1 | CASSLARGQSSGNTIYF | TGTGCCAGCAGCTTGGCAAGGGGGCAAAGCTCTGGAAACACCATATATTTT
- | TRBJ2-1 | TRBV19 | - | CASSPLSASSYNEQFF | TGTGCCAGTAGTCCGCTTAGCGCTAGCTCCTACAATGAGCAGTTCTTC
- | TRBJ2-3 | TRBV6-6 | - | CASSRDLAGGTDTQYF | TGTGCCAGCAGCCGTGACCTAGCAGGGGGCACAGATACGCAGTATTTT
- | TRBJ1-6 | TRBV30 | - | CAWSRGQLYSYNSPLHF | TGTGCCTGGAGTCGAGGACAGCTCTACTCCTATAATTCACCCCTCCACTTT
- | TRBJ1-2 | TRBV5-1 | TRBD1 | CASSSGDRDNYGYTF | TGCGCCAGCAGCTCGGGGGACAGGGATAACTATGGCTACACCTTC
- | TRBJ2-1 | TRBV9 | - | CASSAQGTYNEQFF | TGTGCCAGCAGCGCCCAGGGGACCTACAATGAGCAGTTCTTC
- | TRBJ1-1 | TRBV2 | - | CASTEEVIKNTEAFF | TGTGCCAGCACGGAGGAGGTCATCAAGAACACTGAAGCTTTCTTT
- | TRBJ2-7 | TRBV10-3 | TRBD1 | CAISVSLGTGEGEQYF | TGTGCCATCAGTGTCTCTTTAGGGACAGGGGAGGGCGAGCAGTACTTC
- | TRBJ2-3 | TRBV30 | - | CAWRPRGALYF | TGTGCCTGGAGGCCCCGGGGGGCTTTATATTTT
once | TRBJ2-7 | TRBV7-8 | - | CASSLDYGESEQYF | TGTGCCAGCAGCTTAGATTATGGGGAGAGCGAGCAGTACTTC
- | TRBJ1-4 | TRBV30 | TRBD1 | CAWSPDRDEKLFF | TGTGCCTGGAGTCCCGACAGGGATGAAAAACTGTTTTTT
- | TRBJ1-2 | TRBV30 | - | CAWSDSRNYGYTF | TGTGCCTGGAGTGACTCCAGGAACTATGGCTACACCTTC
- | TRBJ2-3 | TRBV19 | - | CASGPGGPDTQYF | TGTGCCAGTGGGCCCGGCGGGCCAGATACGCAGTATTTT
- | TRBJ2-7 | TRBV28 | - | CASSFSIQGGYEQYF | TGTGCCAGCAGTTTTTCAATCCAGGGGGGCTACGAGCAGTACTTC
once | TRBJ2-1 | TRBV27 | TRBD2 | CASSWRGLAGANEQFF | TGTGCCAGCAGTTGGAGGGGACTAGCGGGAGCGAATGAGCAGTTCTTC
few | TRBJ1-1 | TRBV5-4 | - | CASSLDRETTFF | TGTGCCAGCAGCTTGGACAGGGAGACGACTTTCTTT
- | TRBJ2-3 | TRBV4-1 | TRBD2 | CASSPNSGGADTQYF | TGCGCCAGCAGCCCAAATAGCGGGGGGGCAGATACGCAGTATTTT
- | TRBJ2-3 | TRBV28 | - | CASSSYRGTDTQYF | TGTGCCAGCAGTTCGTACAGGGGCACAGATACGCAGTATTTT
once | TRBJ2-1 | TRBV19 | - | CASSIARDYRPYNEQFF | TGTGCCAGTAGTATAGCCAGGGATTATCGTCCCTACAATGAGCAGTTCTTC
- | TRBJ1-2 | TRBV19 | TRBD1 | CASSRTGGPYGYTF | TGTGCCAGTAGCAGGACAGGTGGCCCTTATGGCTACACCTTC
once | TRBJ2-7 | TRBV5-1 | TRBD2 | CASSRAGDFYEQYF | TGCGCCAGCAGCAGAGCGGGAGATTTCTACGAGCAGTACTTC
- | TRBJ2-3 | TRBV9 | TRBD2 | CASSGERDYTKYF | TGTGCCAGCAGCGGCGAACGGGACTATACGAAGTATTTT
- | TRBJ2-2 | TRBV5-1 | TRBD2 | CASSLPSGNTGELFF | TGCGCCAGCAGCTTACCTAGCGGGAACACCGGGGAGCTGTTTTTT
- | TRBJ2-7 | TRBV25-1 | TRBD2 | CASSEESSGAYEQYF | TGTGCCAGCAGTGAGGAATCTAGCGGGGCCTACGAGCAGTACTTC
- | TRBJ2-3 | TRBV2 | TRBD2 | CASSPGASGGLDTQYF | TGTGCCAGCAGTCCTGGGGCTAGCGGAGGGCTAGATACGCAGTATTTT
- | TRBJ1-4 | TRBV19 | - | CATSGLMWEKLFF | TGTGCCACGTCCGGGTTGATGTGGGAAAAACTGTTTTTT
- | TRBJ2-1 | TRBV6-5 | TRBD2 | CASSTGLAGGNEQFF | TGTGCCAGCAGCACCGGACTAGCGGGAGGTAATGAGCAGTTCTTC
once | TRBJ1-5 | TRBV28 | - | CASSFLTTTQPQHF | TGTGCCAGCAGTTTCCTCACCACTACTCAGCCCCAGCATTTT
- | TRBJ1-4 | TRBV7-9 | - | CASSLVAGGDEKLFF | TGTGCCAGCAGCTTAGTAGCGGGAGGTGATGAAAAACTGTTTTTT
- | TRBJ2-3 | TRBV5-1 | TRBD2 | CASASGGVDTQYF | TGCGCCAGCGCTAGCGGGGGGGTAGATACGCAGTATTTT
- | TRBJ2-1 | TRBV5-1 | TRBD2 | CASSLFLADNEQFF | TGCGCCAGCAGCTTGTTTCTAGCGGACAATGAGCAGTTCTTC
- | TRBJ2-7 | TRBV25-1 | TRBD1 | CASSEIPDRANGVYEQYF | TGTGCCAGCAGTGAAATTCCCGACAGGGCCAATGGAGTCTACGAGCAGTACTTC
- | TRBJ2-5 | TRBV9 | TRBD1 | CASSGQGLQETQYF | TGTGCCAGCAGCGGACAGGGTCTCCAAGAGACCCAGTACTTC
- | TRBJ2-1 | TRBV5-1 | TRBD1 | CASSPPSRTGNEQFF | TGCGCCAGCAGCCCCCCAAGCAGGACAGGGAATGAGCAGTTCTTC
- | TRBJ2-1 | TRBV4-3 | - | CASSQDLGLRTYNEQFF | TGCGCCAGCAGCCAAGACTTGGGACTTCGAACCTACAATGAGCAGTTCTTC
- | TRBJ2-5 | TRBV11-2 | - | CASSLGFRGGNEETQYF | TGTGCCAGCAGCTTAGGGTTTAGAGGGGGAAATGAAGAGACCCAGTACTTC
- | TRBJ1-2 | TRBV28 | - | CASTGDKDGYTF | TGTGCCAGCACAGGGGATAAGGATGGCTACACCTTC
- | TRBJ2-7 | TRBV7-2 | - | CASSPSSYEQYF | TGTGCCAGCAGCCCCAGCTCCTACGAGCAGTACTTC
- | TRBJ2-7 | TRBV19 | - | CASSMARGYEQYF | TGTGCCAGTAGTATGGCCAGGGGCTACGAGCAGTACTTC
- | TRBJ1-2 | TRBV2 | - | CASSLVGLQGYGYTF | TGTGCCAGCAGTTTGGTCGGCCTTCAGGGCTATGGCTACACCTTC
- | TRBJ2-1 | TRBV19 | - | CASSMGSVSYNEQFF | TGTGCCAGTAGTATGGGGAGTGTGTCCTACAATGAGCAGTTCTTC
- | TRBJ1-5 | TRBV19 | TRBD1 | CASSLRQGAQHF | TGTGCCAGTAGTCTGCGACAGGGGGCCCAGCATTTT
- | TRBJ2-1 | TRBV30 | TRBD1 | CAWSERPGTGYNEQFF | TGTGCCTGGAGTGAAAGGCCCGGGACAGGTTACAATGAGCAGTTCTTC
- | TRBJ1-1 | TRBV18 | TRBD1 | CASSPDRETEAFF | TGTGCCAGCTCACCAGACAGGGAGACTGAAGCTTTCTTT